The next 23 T cell receptor beta chains were all read from a single sample in a study of T cells after yellow fever vaccination. Each CDR3 protein gets one entry after TCRdb re-called the 5' RACE reads with MiXCR. The table includes roughly 500,000 distinct CDR3 sequences, roughly 19% detected once. Specimen: PBMCs, collected 15 days after the yellow fever booster vaccination. The receptors originated from a man aged 25 to 40 who received the YFV17D yellow fever vaccine.

The chain joins TRBV5-6 to TRBJ2-5, with a possible D match to TRBD2 (6 bases). Trimming shortened V by 3 bases and J by 4 bases, and 13 bases separated the two germline ends. The CDR3 totals 14 residues. Germline V gives CDR1 SGHDT, CDR2 YYEEEE. Here the CDR3 reads CASSSGLNLETQYF. The CDR3 bases are TGTGCCAGCAGCTCTGGACTAAACCTAGAGACCCAGTACTTC.

The V and J genes are TRBV28 and TRBJ2-1; D may be TRBD1 or TRBD2 (5 bases each). V was shortened by 8 bases and J by 5 bases, with 16 bases between the two germline ends. CDR3 length: 14 residues. The germline V gene has CDR1 MDHEN and CDR2 SYDVKM. In nucleotides, the CDR3 is TGTGCCAGCGGACTCCGACAGAGAGACAATGAGCAGTTCTTC. It yields the protein CASGLRQRDNEQFF.

CDR3 coding DNA: TGTGCCAGCAGTTCACCAGACTCTGGAAACACCATATATTTT. Its translation is CASSSPDSGNTIYF. V gene TRBV12-3 or TRBV12-4 combines with J gene TRBJ1-3; D not resolved. The V end was cut by 4 bases, the J end by 0 bases, with 7 bases between. The CDR3 runs 14 residues.

This chain connects TRBV5-1 to TRBJ1-1; D is perhaps TRBD1 (6 bases). The CDR3 is 15 amino acids. The germline V gene has CDR1 SGHRS and CDR2 YFSETQ. V lost 7 bases and J 3 bases, leaving 19 bases between the germline ends. CDR3 DNA sequence: TGCGCCAGCGGCAGGGGCGCCGGTGTGGACACTGAAGCTTTCTTT. As protein: CASGRGAGVDTEAFF.

This clonotype was detected a few times. The chain is built from TRBV5-1 and TRBJ2-2; D may be TRBD1 or TRBD2 (6 bases each). The CDR3 is 16 residues long. CDR1 and CDR2 (germline): SGHRS, YFSETQ. V lost 4 bases, J lost 4 bases, and 17 bases lay in between. CDR3 nucleotides: TGCGCCAGCAGCGGGGGGACACGGACATTCACCGGGGAGCTGTTTTTT. Residues: CASSGGTRTFTGELFF.

This clonotype was detected only a few times. The CDR3 reads CASSYRTVQGEQYF. The DNA for the CDR3 is TGTGCCAGCAGCTACCGGACAGTTCAGGGGGAGCAGTACTTC. The chain couples TRBV7-8 to TRBJ2-7, with D possibly matching TRBD1 (6 bases). Germline values: CDR1 SGHVS, CDR2 FQNEAQ. This CDR3 spans 14 amino acids. V lost 4 bases to trimming and J lost 7 bases, with 17 bases between them.

This clonotype is a singleton in its sample. This chain joins TRBV6-2 or TRBV6-3 and TRBJ2-5, with 12 bases aligning to TRBD2. The CDR3 consists of 15 residues. Germline trimming cut 5 bases from V and 4 bases from J; bases unmatched to any gene: 5. Germline CDR1 MNHEY, CDR2 SVGEGT. CDR3 bases: TGTGCCAGCAGTGGACTAGCGGGAACAAGAGAGACCCAGTACTTC. As protein: CASSGLAGTRETQYF.

This clonotype was detected a few times. The CDR3 nucleotides read TGCAGCGTTGAGGTGACTAACGGGTATTTAGGTACGCAGTATTTT. Translation: CSVEVTNGYLGTQYF. V is TRBV29-1 and J is TRBJ2-3; TRBD2 might be the D (5 bases). V was cut by 3 bases and J by 8 bases, with 21 bases left in between. The CDR3 is made up of 15 amino acids. Germline V gene data show CDR1 as SQVTM and CDR2 as ANQGSEA.

This clonotype was picked up a small number of times. V and J are TRBV4-2 and TRBJ2-3; perhaps TRBD2 as D (5 bases). This CDR3 is built from 16 residues. Germline V gene data show CDR1 as LGHNA and CDR2 as YNFKEQ. The V end lost 0 bases, the J end lost 3 bases, and 13 bases lay between the germline ends. The CDR3 spells CASSQEEASLTDTQYF. The CDR3 DNA follows: TGTGCCAGCAGCCAAGAAGAGGCTAGCCTGACAGATACGCAGTATTTT.

The rearrangement joins TRBV10-3 to TRBJ2-1; D possibly corresponds to TRBD2 (7 bases). CDR3 length: 15 residues. Germline assignment: CDR1 ENHRY and CDR2 SYGVKD. The V end was cut by 3 bases, the J end by 4 bases, with 13 bases between. The CDR3 loop is CAISESSGQYNEQFF. The CDR3 coding sequence is TGTGCCATCAGTGAATCTAGCGGACAGTACAATGAGCAGTTCTTC.

V gene TRBV5-1 combines with J gene TRBJ2-5; D not certain. Trimming left V 0 bases short and J 0 bases short, with 9 bases between. Per germline, CDR1 SGHRS and CDR2 YFSETQ. CDR3 length: 15 amino acids. The CDR3 coding sequence is TGCGCCAGCAGCTTGGGGGTAGGATACCAAGAGACCCAGTACTTC. This codes for CASSLGVGYQETQYF.

This clonotype turned up a few times. The chain recombines TRBV20-1 with TRBJ2-5, with unresolved D. Germline lookup yields CDR1 DFQATT and CDR2 SNEGSKA (reference sequence). The CDR3 covers 12 residues. V gave up 5 bases and J gave up 0 bases, with 7 bases separating them. The CDR3 bases are TGCAGTGCTCGACATGACCAAGAGACCCAGTACTTC. This sequence encodes CSARHDQETQYF.

The chain uses TRBV19 and TRBJ2-3; no definite D call. With 3 bases removed from V and 7 bases from J, the gap between germline ends came to 11 bases. The CDR3 is made up of 13 amino acids. The germline gives CDR1 LNHDA, CDR2 SQIVND (reference sequence). The CDR3: CASSMGNRNTQYF. The CDR3, as DNA: TGTGCCAGTAGTATGGGGAACAGAAATACGCAGTATTTT.

The V gene is TRBV5-1, the J gene TRBJ2-7; TRBD2 matches 8 bases. V trimming: 4 bases; J trimming: 3 bases; junction bases outside the gene matches: 9. The CDR3 contains 15 residues. Germline CDR1 and CDR2: SGHRS and YFSETQ. The CDR3 sequence: CASSRSGAGDYEQYF. The CDR3 DNA reads TGCGCCAGCAGCCGGTCGGGAGCGGGAGACTACGAGCAGTACTTC.

J is TRBJ2-1 and V is TRBV29-1; perhaps TRBD2 as D (6 bases). Trimming shortened V by 3 bases and J by 4 bases, and 19 bases separated the two germline ends. Germline CDR1 SQVTM, CDR2 ANQGSEA. This CDR3 region has 16 residues. CDR3 coding DNA: TGCAGCGTTGACTCTTTGGGGGGTTTGGGTTACAATGAGCAGTTCTTC. Protein product: CSVDSLGGLGYNEQFF.

The chain uses TRBV5-5 and TRBJ2-2; 8 bases fit TRBD2. The CDR3 sequence is 16 residues long. Looked up from germline, CDR1 is SGHKS and CDR2 is YYEKEE (reference sequence). The V segment lost 0 bases and the J segment 6 bases; nucleotides outside the gene matches: 7. The CDR3 nucleotides are TGTGCCAGCAGCTTGGCGGCGGGAGGTAACGCCGGGGAGCTGTTTTTT. Amino acids: CASSLAAGGNAGELFF.

This chain uses TRBV29-1 with TRBJ2-7; D may correspond to TRBD1 or TRBD2 (5 bases each). The germline V and J ends were trimmed by 5 bases and 2 bases, with 22 bases remaining between them. Germline V gene lookup returns CDR1 SQVTM and CDR2 ANQGSEA. The CDR3 is made up of 16 amino acids. CDR3 sequence: CSVRHPAGDGAYEQYF. DNA of the CDR3: TGCAGCGTTCGTCACCCGGCCGGGGACGGAGCCTACGAGCAGTACTTC.

This clonotype came up a few times. V gene TRBV27 combines with J gene TRBJ2-7, with TRBD1 identical over 8 bases. The CDR3 totals 14 residues. V dropped 5 bases and J dropped 1; count of bases not matched to a gene: 4. Germline CDR1 reads MNHEY; CDR2 reads SMNVEV (reference sequence). CDR3 nucleotide sequence: TGTGCCAGCAGTACAGGGGGTTTTTCCTACGAGCAGTACTTC. As protein: CASSTGGFSYEQYF.

This clonotype was recorded only once. The chain joins TRBV11-2 to TRBJ2-1; 8 bases agree with TRBD2. Trimming removed 5 bases from V and 0 bases from J; junction bases left unmatched: 12. The germline V gene encodes CDR1 SGHAT and CDR2 FQNNGV. The CDR3 loop spans 18 amino acids. CDR3 sequence: CASSPRGAGGRSYNEQFF. The DNA of the CDR3 is TGTGCCAGCAGCCCGAGAGGGGCGGGAGGCCGCTCCTACAATGAGCAGTTCTTC.

This chain links TRBV7-2 with TRBJ2-5; 11 bases align to TRBD2. From germline, CDR1 is SGHTA and CDR2 FQGNSA. V was clipped by 1 base and J by 4 bases; unmatched bases: 5. This CDR3 spans 16 amino acids. In DNA form, the CDR3 reads TGTGCCAGCAGCTTAGTGTTAGCGGGAGGGATAGAGACCCAGTACTTC. It specifies CASSLVLAGGIETQYF.

V usage is TRBV12-3 or TRBV12-4 and J usage is TRBJ2-7, with D possibly being TRBD1 (6 bases). The CDR3 is 16 amino acids. Trimming removed 5 bases from V and 2 bases from J, with 19 bases in between. CDR3 coding DNA: TGTGCCAGCAGTCAAGGTATAGAGGACAGAGCCTACGAGCAGTACTTC. This encodes CASSQGIEDRAYEQYF.

V usage is TRBV7-2 and J usage is TRBJ2-7; 8 nucleotides align to TRBD1. Trimming removed 4 bases from V and 2 bases from J; junction bases left unmatched: 1. Per the germline V gene, CDR1 is SGHTA and CDR2 is FQGNSA. The CDR3 sequence is 13 residues long. CDR3 amino acids: CASSWGQAYEQYF. CDR3 nucleotide sequence: TGTGCCAGCAGCTGGGGACAGGCCTACGAGCAGTACTTC.

This chain links TRBV4-3 with TRBJ2-7, with D unclear. The CDR3 sequence is 13 residues long. CDR1 and CDR2 (germline): LGHNA, YSLEER. The V end was cut by 0 bases, the J end by 6 bases, with 9 bases between. The CDR3 protein is CASSQDLTPEQYF. The CDR3 DNA sequence: TGCGCCAGCAGCCAAGATCTGACACCCGAGCAGTACTTC.